This T cell receptor (beta chain) comes out of a study of glioma-infiltrating T cells. General observations from the study: Tissue-blood divergence was below expectation in non-neoplastic patients, above in gliomas. CDR3 overlap between tissue and blood was very small.

The ends were cut back, 4 bases at V and 2 bases at J, with 9 bases in the middle. The CDR3 has 14 amino acids. TCR alpha and beta CDR3 regions were amplified from RNA using iRepertoire nested multiplex PCR. Tissue mRNA or PBMC total RNA, roughly 95-400 ng, went into one-step reverse transcription and amplification. MiXCR was run by TCRdb on the multiplex PCR reads, yielding one entry per CDR3 protein. Among some 130,000 distinct CDR3 sequences listed, roughly a quarter were seen once. Comment on this clonotype: The antigen is unknown.

The material sequenced was glioma tissue, nonneoplastic brain tissue, or PBMCs (not recorded which). This TCR came from a human donor with low-grade glioma or glioblastoma, undergoing nonglioma brain surgery, or in good health (not recorded which). The chain recombines TRBV12-3 or TRBV12-4 with TRBJ2-4, with D perhaps TRBD1 (6 bases). CDR3 in amino acids: CASSSWDTKNIQYF. CDR3 nucleotide sequence: TGTGCCAGCAGTTCTTGGGACACCAAAAACATTCAGTACTTC.